Listed below are T cell receptor beta chains from one sample, sequenced in a study of vaccination and CD4 T cells after COVID-19. The antigens for these receptors are not known. TCRdb reprocessed the PCR reads via MiXCR and lists one record per CDR3 protein. The sample gives some 15,000 distinct CDR3 sequences, about 50% of which show up once; 10% to 15% is in the top ten. The sequencing sample was made of CD4+ T cells from blood, cultured in vitro. The receptors shown here come from a human donor who had recovered from COVID-19. CDR3s include the opening cysteine and the closing phenylalanine or tryptophan.

v_gene	j_gene	CDR3aa
TRBV9	TRBJ2-1	CASSPGTSGSTYNEQFF
TRBV19	TRBJ2-1	CASSIPPLPGVEQFF
TRBV7-9	TRBJ2-3	CASSLVGGGGADTQYF
TRBV27	TRBJ1-2	CASRSSRLTGSSYGYTF
TRBV6-2/TRBV6-3	TRBJ1-4	CASTRDREKLFF
TRBV5-4	TRBJ2-2	CASSLGMGQNTGELFF
TRBV19	TRBJ1-6	CASSILGQANSPLHF
TRBV4-2	TRBJ2-3	CASRGGGDTDTQYF
TRBV6-2/TRBV6-3	TRBJ2-5	CASRLDSGQETQYF
TRBV28	TRBJ1-1	CASSLPWGASSEAFF
TRBV20-1	TRBJ2-5	CSAPGLAGRETQYF
TRBV20-1	TRBJ2-2	CSATTSGRTTGELFF
TRBV7-9	TRBJ1-1	CASSVLRDVDTEAFF
TRBV12-3/TRBV12-4	TRBJ2-7	CASSLGQTYEQYF
TRBV19	TRBJ1-1	CASSTPSALGTFF
TRBV11-3	TRBJ1-3	CASSSGDSSGNTIYF
TRBV6-5	TRBJ1-5	CASSLGGTYSNQPQHF
TRBV28	TRBJ1-2	CASRLGRISYGYTF
TRBV12-3/TRBV12-4	TRBJ1-2	CASSLANYGYTF
TRBV6-1	TRBJ1-1	CASSEDRLNTEAFF
TRBV27	TRBJ2-3	CASSLSLQGVDTQYF
TRBV6-2/TRBV6-3	TRBJ2-5	CASSPPGTYQETQYF
TRBV21-1	TRBJ2-7	CASSAGTSGTYEQYF
TRBV12-3/TRBV12-4	TRBJ2-1	CASSPLLAGTYNEQFF
TRBV15	TRBJ2-2	CATSRDLRTSGRTGELFF
TRBV6-2/TRBV6-3	TRBJ1-5	CASRHRLTGNQPQHF
TRBV7-2	TRBJ2-3	CASSFIAGTYTDTQYF
TRBV19	TRBJ1-5	CASRRIGRVNQPQHF
TRBV6-1	TRBJ2-3	CASSESLGGGDTQYF
TRBV7-9	TRBJ2-1	CASSPPEGRLGYNEQFF
TRBV11-1	TRBJ1-2	CASSLQPAPPYGYTF
TRBV6-2/TRBV6-3	TRBJ2-7	CASSYSSSSYEQYF
TRBV20-1	TRBJ1-2	CSARGGRTGTAANYGYTF
TRBV7-3	TRBJ2-3	CASSFVAGPGRDTQYF